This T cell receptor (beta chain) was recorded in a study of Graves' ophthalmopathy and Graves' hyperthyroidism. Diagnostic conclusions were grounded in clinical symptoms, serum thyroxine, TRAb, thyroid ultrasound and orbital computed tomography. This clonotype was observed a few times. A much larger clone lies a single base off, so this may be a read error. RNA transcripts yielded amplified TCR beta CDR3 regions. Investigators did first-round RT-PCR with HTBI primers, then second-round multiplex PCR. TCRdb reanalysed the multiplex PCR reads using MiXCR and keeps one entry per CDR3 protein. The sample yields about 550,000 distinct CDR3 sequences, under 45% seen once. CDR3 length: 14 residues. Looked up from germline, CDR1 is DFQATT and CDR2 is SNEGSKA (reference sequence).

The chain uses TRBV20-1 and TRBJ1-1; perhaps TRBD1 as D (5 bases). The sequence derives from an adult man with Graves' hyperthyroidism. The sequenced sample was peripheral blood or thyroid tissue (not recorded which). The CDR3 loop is CSARDGQGGTGAFF. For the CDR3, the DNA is TGCAGTGCTAGAGATGGGCAGGGAGGCACTGGAGCTTTCTTT.